These 4 T cell receptor beta chains originate from one sample sequenced in a study of type 1 regulatory T cells. TCRdb redid the calling of the reads with MiXCR, one entry per CDR3 protein. The data contain about 62,000 distinct CDR3 sequences, 62% of them singletons. The antigens of these receptors remain unknown. Sequenced material: cultured non-Tr1 T cells, either the whole culture or a sorted T cell fraction (not recorded which). These receptor sequences come from a human donor in good health.

The chain recombines TRBV20-1 with TRBJ2-7, with 8 bases that match TRBD2. From germline, CDR1 is DFQATT and CDR2 SNEGSKA (reference sequence). V gave up 3 bases and J gave up 7 bases; unmatched junction bases: 8. This CDR3 is 13 amino acids long. Here the CDR3 reads CSARAGGVREQYF. CDR3 nucleotides: TGCAGTGCTAGGGCGGGAGGCGTTCGGGAGCAGTACTTC.

This clonotype was observed a single time. CDR3 DNA: TGTGCCAGCAGCTCAGGACCGAATGGCGATACGCAGTATTTT. This sequence encodes CASSSGPNGDTQYF. This chain joins TRBV7-7 and TRBJ2-3, with D unresolved. V was clipped by 4 bases and J by 6 bases, with 14 bases between them. Germline V CDR1 and CDR2: SSHAT, FNYEAQ (reference sequence). The CDR3 is 14 amino acids. The variable domain in full, completed from reference TRBV7-7 and TRBJ2-3, reads GAGVSQSPRYKVTKRGQDVTLRCDPISSHATLYWYQQALGQGPEFLTYFNYEAQPDKSGLPSDRFSAERPEGSISTLTIQRTEQRDSAMYRCASSSGPNGDTQYFGPGTRLTVL.

Turning to this clonotype: Germline is not matched at one junction end, which may reflect a read error. The chain links TRBV12-3 or TRBV12-4 to TRBJ2-7; D may be TRBD1 (7 bases). This CDR3 has 17 residues. The DNA for the CDR3 is TGTGCCAGCAGTCCTGGACAGGTGACTAGACTTTCCTACGAGCGGTACTTC. It specifies CASSPGQVTRLSYERYF.

V usage is TRBV15 and J usage is TRBJ1-5, with D unclear. The CDR3 has 15 residues. Between the trimmed V and J ends, which lost 6 bases and 1 base, there was a span of 13 bases. The germline V gene has CDR1 LNHNV and CDR2 YYDKDF (reference sequence). CDR3 sequence reads: CATSPGYSSNQPQHF. The CDR3 DNA reads as TGTGCCACCAGTCCGGGCTACTCGAGCAATCAGCCCCAGCATTTT.